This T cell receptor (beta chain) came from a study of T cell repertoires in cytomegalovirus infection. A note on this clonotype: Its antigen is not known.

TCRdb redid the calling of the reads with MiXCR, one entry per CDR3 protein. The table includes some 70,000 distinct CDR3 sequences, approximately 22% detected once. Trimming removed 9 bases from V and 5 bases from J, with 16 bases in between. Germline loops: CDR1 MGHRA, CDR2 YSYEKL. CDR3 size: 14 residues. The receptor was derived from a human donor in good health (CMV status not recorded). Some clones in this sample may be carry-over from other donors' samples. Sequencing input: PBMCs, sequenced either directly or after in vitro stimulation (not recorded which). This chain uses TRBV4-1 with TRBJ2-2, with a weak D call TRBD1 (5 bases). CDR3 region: CASLDSFGTGELFF. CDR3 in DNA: TGCGCCAGTTTAGACAGCTTTGGAACCGGGGAGCTGTTTTTT.